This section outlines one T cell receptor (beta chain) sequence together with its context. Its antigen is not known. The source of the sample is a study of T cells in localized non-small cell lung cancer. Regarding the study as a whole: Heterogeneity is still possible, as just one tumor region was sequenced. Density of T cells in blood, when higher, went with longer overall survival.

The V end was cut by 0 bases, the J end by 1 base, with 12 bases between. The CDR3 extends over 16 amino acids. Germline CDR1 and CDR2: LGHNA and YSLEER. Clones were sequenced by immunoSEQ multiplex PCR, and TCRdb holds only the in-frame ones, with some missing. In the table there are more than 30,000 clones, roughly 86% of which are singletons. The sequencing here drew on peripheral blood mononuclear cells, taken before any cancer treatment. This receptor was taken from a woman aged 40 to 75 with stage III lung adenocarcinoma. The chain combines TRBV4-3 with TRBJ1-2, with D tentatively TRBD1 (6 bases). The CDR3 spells CASSQEGGIFNYGYTF. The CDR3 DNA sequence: TGCGCCAGCAGCCAAGAAGGGGGGATTTTTAACTATGGCTACACCTTC.